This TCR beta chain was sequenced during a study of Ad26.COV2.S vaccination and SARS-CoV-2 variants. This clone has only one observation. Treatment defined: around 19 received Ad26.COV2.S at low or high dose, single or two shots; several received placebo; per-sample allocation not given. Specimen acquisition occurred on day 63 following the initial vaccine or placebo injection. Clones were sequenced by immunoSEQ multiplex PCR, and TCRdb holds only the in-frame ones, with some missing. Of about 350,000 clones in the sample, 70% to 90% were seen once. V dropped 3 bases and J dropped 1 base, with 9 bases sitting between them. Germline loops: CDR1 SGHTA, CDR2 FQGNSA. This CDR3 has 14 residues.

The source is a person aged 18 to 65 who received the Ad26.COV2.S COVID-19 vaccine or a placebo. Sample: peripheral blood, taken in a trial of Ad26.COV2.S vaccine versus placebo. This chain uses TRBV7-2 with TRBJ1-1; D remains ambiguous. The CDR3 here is CASSFSRTNTEAFF. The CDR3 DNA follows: TGTGCCAGCAGCTTCTCCCGAACGAACACTGAAGCTTTCTTT.